This is a list of T cell receptor beta chains from one sample in a study of T cells in Graves' hyperthyroidism and ophthalmopathy. TCRdb re-called the multiplex PCR reads through MiXCR, storing one row per CDR3 protein. The sample has approximately 640,000 distinct CDR3 sequences, roughly 16% seen once. What was sequenced was blood. These receptors all come from a woman aged 30 to 39 with Graves' hyperthyroidism. Both conserved end residues are part of each CDR3. A D gene is named only where the DNA matches it firmly. The size entry is marked missing in some rows and otherwise reads once, few, many or a size class.

D gene: NA; J gene: TRBJ2-3; clone size: many; V gene: TRBV20-1; CDR3 protein: CSAHFTGPTRHTDTQYF; CDR3 DNA: TGCAGTGCCCATTTCACGGGGCCCACGCGACACACAGATACGCAGTATTTT
D gene: NA; J gene: TRBJ1-1; clone size: many; V gene: TRBV28; CDR3 protein: CASSLLRGENTEAFF; CDR3 DNA: TGTGCCAGCAGTTTATTAAGGGGCGAGAACACTGAAGCTTTCTTT
D gene: TRBD2; J gene: TRBJ2-1; clone size: NA; V gene: TRBV20-1; CDR3 protein: CSAPIPGTSSNEQFF; CDR3 DNA: TGCAGTGCTCCCATCCCCGGGACTAGTTCGAATGAGCAGTTCTTC
D gene: TRBD1; J gene: TRBJ2-3; clone size: few; V gene: TRBV6-1; CDR3 protein: CASSAGTGWTDTQYF; CDR3 DNA: TGTGCCAGCAGTGCTGGGACAGGGTGGACAGATACGCAGTATTTT
D gene: NA; J gene: TRBJ1-1; clone size: many; V gene: TRBV2; CDR3 protein: CASSGGSDGNTEAFF; CDR3 DNA: TGTGCCAGCAGTGGGGGATCGGACGGCAACACTGAAGCTTTCTTT
D gene: TRBD2; J gene: TRBJ2-3; clone size: many; V gene: TRBV11-1; CDR3 protein: CASSFQRGLGNTQYF; CDR3 DNA: TGTGCCAGCAGCTTTCAGCGGGGGTTGGGTAATACGCAGTATTTT
D gene: NA; J gene: TRBJ2-1; clone size: many; V gene: TRBV2; CDR3 protein: CASRGQDNEQFF; CDR3 DNA: TGTGCCAGCAGGGGGCAAGATAATGAGCAGTTCTTC
D gene: TRBD2; J gene: TRBJ2-4; clone size: NA; V gene: TRBV24-1; CDR3 protein: CATRLAQPWKGRDIQYF; CDR3 DNA: TGTGCCACCAGATTGGCCCAACCTTGGAAAGGGAGGGACATTCAGTACTTC
D gene: NA; J gene: TRBJ2-3; clone size: many; V gene: TRBV9; CDR3 protein: CASSVGDTDTQYF; CDR3 DNA: TGTGCCAGCAGCGTAGGTGACACAGATACGCAGTATTTT
D gene: NA; J gene: TRBJ1-1; clone size: many; V gene: TRBV12-3/TRBV12-4; CDR3 protein: CASSLNRRSEAFF; CDR3 DNA: TGTGCCAGCAGCCTTAATCGACGGTCTGAAGCTTTCTTT
D gene: NA; J gene: TRBJ1-1; clone size: few; V gene: TRBV19; CDR3 protein: CASSIRQQGDTEAFF; CDR3 DNA: TGTGCCAGTAGTATTCGGCAGCAAGGGGACACTGAAGCTTTCTTT
D gene: NA; J gene: TRBJ1-2; clone size: NA; V gene: TRBV20-1; CDR3 protein: CSARDDSNYGYTF; CDR3 DNA: TGCAGTGCTAGAGATGACAGCAACTATGGCTACACCTTC
D gene: NA; J gene: TRBJ1-2; clone size: NA; V gene: TRBV12-3/TRBV12-4; CDR3 protein: CASSLGFGVGYGYTF; CDR3 DNA: TGTGCCAGCAGCCTTGGTTTCGGGGTTGGCTATGGCTACACCTTC
D gene: TRBD1; J gene: TRBJ1-1; clone size: NA; V gene: TRBV9; CDR3 protein: CASSAGQGARAEAFF; CDR3 DNA: TGTGCCAGCAGCGCTGGACAGGGGGCGCGTGCCGAAGCTTTCTTT
D gene: NA; J gene: TRBJ2-3; clone size: NA; V gene: TRBV5-1; CDR3 protein: CARVGGRTDTQYF; CDR3 DNA: TGCGCCAGAGTAGGGGGGAGAACAGATACGCAGTATTTT
D gene: NA; J gene: TRBJ2-1; clone size: many; V gene: TRBV7-9; CDR3 protein: CASSLDGQGKGDEQFF; CDR3 DNA: TGTGCCAGCAGCTTAGACGGGCAGGGTAAAGGCGATGAGCAGTTCTTC
D gene: NA; J gene: TRBJ1-2; clone size: NA; V gene: TRBV28; CDR3 protein: CASTFAGGARGYTF; CDR3 DNA: TGTGCCAGCACATTCGCGGGGGGGGCCCGGGGCTACACCTTC
D gene: TRBD2; J gene: TRBJ2-1; clone size: once; V gene: TRBV6-1; CDR3 protein: CASRGTSGRLNEQFF; CDR3 DNA: TGTGCCAGCAGAGGGACTAGCGGGAGGTTGAATGAGCAGTTCTTC
D gene: TRBD2; J gene: TRBJ2-3; clone size: many; V gene: TRBV6-2/TRBV6-3; CDR3 protein: CASRAWTSGSSDTQYF; CDR3 DNA: TGTGCCAGCAGAGCGTGGACTAGCGGGAGTTCAGATACGCAGTATTTT
D gene: TRBD2; J gene: TRBJ2-1; clone size: few; V gene: TRBV30; CDR3 protein: CAWSGQLASSYNEQFF; CDR3 DNA: TGTGCCTGGAGTGGTCAACTAGCGAGCTCCTACAATGAGCAGTTCTTC
D gene: NA; J gene: TRBJ2-1; clone size: many; V gene: TRBV15; CDR3 protein: CATSRDRSSGNEQFF; CDR3 DNA: TGTGCCACCAGCAGAGATCGGAGTAGCGGCAATGAGCAGTTCTTC
D gene: TRBD1; J gene: TRBJ1-2; clone size: NA; V gene: TRBV20-1; CDR3 protein: CSRGKQGAENYGYTF; CDR3 DNA: TGCAGTCGGGGGAAACAGGGGGCGGAAAACTATGGCTACACCTTC
D gene: NA; J gene: TRBJ2-3; clone size: few; V gene: TRBV15; CDR3 protein: CATSRDEGSVTDTQYF; CDR3 DNA: TGTGCCACCAGCAGAGATGAGGGGAGTGTGACAGATACGCAGTATTTT
D gene: NA; J gene: TRBJ1-6; clone size: NA; V gene: TRBV7-2; CDR3 protein: CASSSRVGYNSPLHF; CDR3 DNA: TGTGCCAGCAGCTCAAGGGTCGGGTATAATTCACCCCTCCACTTT
D gene: TRBD1; J gene: TRBJ1-3; clone size: few; V gene: TRBV10-3; CDR3 protein: CAISAGTGGSGNTIYF; CDR3 DNA: TGTGCCATCAGCGCCGGGACAGGGGGCTCTGGAAACACCATATATTTT
D gene: NA; J gene: TRBJ2-5; clone size: NA; V gene: TRBV28; CDR3 protein: CASSGERTQYF; CDR3 DNA: TGTGCCAGCAGCGGGGAGAGGACCCAGTACTTC
D gene: TRBD2; J gene: TRBJ2-5; clone size: many; V gene: TRBV7-9; CDR3 protein: CASSPRLAGDQETQYF; CDR3 DNA: TGTGCCAGCAGCCCGAGACTAGCGGGAGACCAAGAGACCCAGTACTTC
D gene: TRBD1; J gene: TRBJ2-2; clone size: few; V gene: TRBV18; CDR3 protein: CASTGQPNTGELFF; CDR3 DNA: TGTGCCAGCACGGGACAGCCGAACACCGGGGAGCTGTTTTTT
D gene: TRBD1; J gene: TRBJ1-1; clone size: many; V gene: TRBV24-1; CDR3 protein: CATSDAETGDTEAFF; CDR3 DNA: TGTGCCACCAGTGACGCGGAGACAGGGGATACTGAAGCTTTCTTT
D gene: NA; J gene: TRBJ2-3; clone size: many; V gene: TRBV6-5; CDR3 protein: CASSYGDSTDTQYF; CDR3 DNA: TGTGCCAGCAGTTACGGGGATAGCACAGATACGCAGTATTTT
D gene: TRBD1; J gene: TRBJ2-3; clone size: NA; V gene: TRBV7-3; CDR3 protein: CASSLTGTADADTQYF; CDR3 DNA: TGTGCCAGCAGCTTAACGGGGACAGCAGACGCAGATACGCAGTATTTT
D gene: TRBD2; J gene: TRBJ2-5; clone size: NA; V gene: TRBV20-1; CDR3 protein: CSAEPIAGERGVETQYF; CDR3 DNA: TGCAGTGCTGAACCTATAGCGGGAGAAAGAGGAGTAGAGACCCAGTACTTC
D gene: NA; J gene: TRBJ2-3; clone size: many; V gene: TRBV5-5; CDR3 protein: CASSLRRNRLTDTQYF; CDR3 DNA: TGTGCCAGCAGCCTTCGGCGGAATCGATTAACAGATACGCAGTATTTT
D gene: TRBD2; J gene: TRBJ2-1; clone size: NA; V gene: TRBV15; CDR3 protein: CATSRGGLSGVDEQFF; CDR3 DNA: TGTGCCACCAGCAGGGGGGGACTATCGGGAGTGGATGAGCAGTTCTTC
D gene: NA; J gene: TRBJ2-1; clone size: NA; V gene: TRBV28; CDR3 protein: CASSLPIHPYNEQFF; CDR3 DNA: TGTGCCAGCAGTTTGCCCATCCACCCTTACAATGAGCAGTTCTTC
D gene: NA; J gene: TRBJ1-5; clone size: NA; V gene: TRBV6-4; CDR3 protein: CASSEKGVYRPQHF; CDR3 DNA: TGTGCCAGCAGTGAAAAAGGGGTGTATCGGCCCCAGCATTTT
D gene: TRBD1; J gene: TRBJ2-7; clone size: NA; V gene: TRBV5-1; CDR3 protein: CASSQDRDEDEQYF; CDR3 DNA: TGCGCCAGCAGCCAGGACAGGGATGAGGACGAGCAGTACTTC
D gene: TRBD1; J gene: TRBJ1-1; clone size: NA; V gene: TRBV13; CDR3 protein: CASSQDRAMNTEAFF; CDR3 DNA: TGTGCCAGCAGCCAGGACAGGGCGATGAACACTGAAGCTTTCTTT
D gene: TRBD2; J gene: TRBJ2-5; clone size: many; V gene: TRBV11-2; CDR3 protein: CASSLGGTSGTQYF; CDR3 DNA: TGTGCCAGCAGCTTAGGTGGTACTAGCGGGACCCAGTACTTC
D gene: TRBD2; J gene: TRBJ2-3; clone size: many; V gene: TRBV20-1; CDR3 protein: CSARGWTSGRASTDTQYF; CDR3 DNA: TGCAGTGCTAGAGGCTGGACTAGCGGGAGGGCCAGCACAGATACGCAGTATTTT
D gene: TRBD2; J gene: TRBJ2-4; clone size: many; V gene: TRBV12-3/TRBV12-4; CDR3 protein: CASSLGGGRTKNIQYF; CDR3 DNA: TGTGCCAGCAGTTTAGGAGGCGGGAGGACCAAAAACATTCAGTACTTC
D gene: NA; J gene: TRBJ2-7; clone size: once; V gene: TRBV29-1; CDR3 protein: CSAATWGQNYEQYF; CDR3 DNA: TGCAGCGCGGCTACCTGGGGACAAAACTACGAGCAGTACTTC
D gene: NA; J gene: TRBJ2-7; clone size: few; V gene: TRBV29-1; CDR3 protein: CSAQANGGYEQYF; CDR3 DNA: TGCAGCGCCCAAGCAAATGGGGGGTACGAGCAGTACTTC
D gene: NA; J gene: TRBJ2-7; clone size: NA; V gene: TRBV3-1; CDR3 protein: CASSQEGTNSYEQYF; CDR3 DNA: TGTGCCAGCAGCCAAGAGGGTACAAACTCCTACGAGCAGTACTTC
D gene: NA; J gene: TRBJ1-1; clone size: NA; V gene: TRBV7-2; CDR3 protein: CASSLVLGGGTEAFF; CDR3 DNA: TGTGCCAGCAGCTTAGTCCTGGGAGGGGGCACTGAAGCTTTCTTT
D gene: NA; J gene: TRBJ2-1; clone size: NA; V gene: TRBV6-1; CDR3 protein: CASRQGSYNEQFF; CDR3 DNA: TGTGCCAGCAGGCAGGGGTCCTACAATGAGCAGTTCTTC
D gene: NA; J gene: TRBJ2-7; clone size: NA; V gene: TRBV6-2/TRBV6-3; CDR3 protein: CASSYSTKGDEQYF; CDR3 DNA: TGTGCCAGCAGTTACTCGACGAAGGGCGACGAGCAGTACTTC
D gene: TRBD1; J gene: TRBJ1-1; clone size: few; V gene: TRBV18; CDR3 protein: CASSPSTGLGNTEAFF; CDR3 DNA: TGTGCCAGCTCACCTTCGACAGGGCTGGGGAACACTGAAGCTTTCTTT
D gene: TRBD2; J gene: TRBJ2-2; clone size: NA; V gene: TRBV28; CDR3 protein: CASSFPRAGANTGELFF; CDR3 DNA: TGTGCCAGCAGTTTCCCTCGAGCGGGAGCGAACACCGGGGAGCTGTTTTTT
D gene: TRBD1; J gene: TRBJ2-3; clone size: once; V gene: TRBV7-2; CDR3 protein: CASSFAGQVTDTQYF; CDR3 DNA: TGTGCCAGCAGCTTCGCTGGACAGGTCACAGATACGCAGTATTTT
D gene: TRBD1; J gene: TRBJ1-2; clone size: NA; V gene: TRBV7-9; CDR3 protein: CASTFTGEADYGYTF; CDR3 DNA: TGTGCCAGCACCTTTACAGGGGAAGCTGACTATGGCTACACCTTC
D gene: TRBD2; J gene: TRBJ2-7; clone size: NA; V gene: TRBV28; CDR3 protein: CASSLDGREGFRGGTTKQYF; CDR3 DNA: TGTGCCAGCAGTTTAGATGGACGGGAGGGCTTTCGGGGGGGTACTACGAAGCAGTACTTC
D gene: TRBD1; J gene: TRBJ1-2; clone size: NA; V gene: TRBV15; CDR3 protein: CATSARQGAGGYTF; CDR3 DNA: TGTGCCACCAGCGCACGACAGGGGGCCGGCGGCTACACCTTC
D gene: TRBD2; J gene: TRBJ2-1; clone size: many; V gene: TRBV28; CDR3 protein: CASSPLAGGLYNEQFF; CDR3 DNA: TGTGCCAGCAGTCCCCTAGCGGGAGGACTCTACAATGAGCAGTTCTTC
D gene: NA; J gene: TRBJ2-7; clone size: many; V gene: TRBV3-1; CDR3 protein: CASSQPLREQYF; CDR3 DNA: TGTGCCAGCAGCCAACCCCTCCGCGAGCAGTACTTC
D gene: TRBD2; J gene: TRBJ2-3; clone size: many; V gene: TRBV28; CDR3 protein: CASSPLPSGKGTDTQYF; CDR3 DNA: TGTGCCAGCAGTCCCCTGCCTAGCGGGAAAGGCACAGATACGCAGTATTTT
D gene: TRBD1; J gene: TRBJ1-5; clone size: few; V gene: TRBV20-1; CDR3 protein: CSATRQGAYQPQHF; CDR3 DNA: TGCAGTGCTACCCGACAGGGGGCCTATCAGCCCCAGCATTTT
D gene: TRBD1; J gene: TRBJ2-1; clone size: many; V gene: TRBV6-5; CDR3 protein: CASSYEGAGGYNEQFF; CDR3 DNA: TGTGCCAGCAGTTACGAGGGGGCGGGTGGATACAATGAGCAGTTCTTC
D gene: NA; J gene: TRBJ2-3; clone size: many; V gene: TRBV6-2/TRBV6-3; CDR3 protein: CASSSERYTDTQYF; CDR3 DNA: TGTGCCAGCTCCTCAGAACGGTACACAGATACGCAGTATTTT